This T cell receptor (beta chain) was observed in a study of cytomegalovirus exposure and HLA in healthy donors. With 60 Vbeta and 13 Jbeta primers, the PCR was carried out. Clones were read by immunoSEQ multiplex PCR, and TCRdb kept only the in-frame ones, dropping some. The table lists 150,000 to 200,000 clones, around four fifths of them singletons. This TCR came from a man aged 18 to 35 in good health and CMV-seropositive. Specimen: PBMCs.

This CDR3 is CASSYSSPTNTEAFF. The CDR3 coding sequence is TGTGCCAGCAGTTACTCGTCACCTACGAACACTGAAGCTTTCTTT. This sequence joins TRBV6-5 and TRBJ1-1, with D uncertain. CDR1 is MNHEY and CDR2 is SVGAGI in the germline V gene. V lost 0 bases and J 1 base, leaving 9 bases between the germline ends. The CDR3 has 15 amino acids.